These 31 T cell receptor beta chains came from one sample sequenced in a study of blood T cell repertoires in COVID-19. Measured with immunoSEQ multiplex PCR; TCRdb has only the in-frame clones, and not every one. The table shows 60,000 or so clones, with 75% to 90% occurring only once. Input material: peripheral blood. These TCRs come from a woman between 65 and 79 years old with active COVID-19.

This clone was observed a few times. V and J are TRBV6-5 and TRBJ1-4, with D maybe TRBD1 (6 bases). In germline, CDR1 is MNHEY, CDR2 SVGAGI. There are 15 residues in the CDR3. V dropped 2 bases and J dropped 5 bases, with 12 bases sitting between them. The CDR3 nucleotides read TGTGCCAGCAGTTACGGCGGGCAGGGGAATGAAAAACTGTTTTTT. Translated, it gives CASSYGGQGNEKLFF.

The V call is TRBV5-1, the J call TRBJ1-1, with a possible D match to TRBD1 (5 bases). The CDR3 is 14 residues long. Germline V gene data show CDR1 as SGHRS and CDR2 as YFSETQ. V lost 3 bases to trimming and J lost 1 base, with 10 bases between them. The CDR3, as DNA: TGCGCCAGCAGCTCCCGGACAACGAACACTGAAGCTTTCTTT. Translating gives CASSSRTTNTEAFF.

The V gene is TRBV20-1, the J gene TRBJ1-2; 7 bases line up with TRBD1. This CDR3 comprises 11 residues. With 3 bases clipped from V and 12 bases from J, the junction kept 7 bases outside the gene matches. The germline CDR1 and CDR2 sequences are DFQATT and SNEGSKA (reference sequence). CDR3 coding DNA: TGCAGTGCTAGTGGCAGGGGGTTGAACACCTTC. Translated: CSASGRGLNTF.

This clone was recorded once. The DNA for the CDR3 is TGTGCCAGCAGCATCCGATCACAGGGGGCGTCTGGTGAAAAACTGTTTTTT. It encodes CASSIRSQGASGEKLFF. The rearrangement joins TRBV11-2 to TRBJ1-4, with 9 nucleotides matching TRBD1. This CDR3 region has 17 residues. Germline assignment: CDR1 SGHAT and CDR2 FQNNGV. V was clipped by 5 bases and J by 7 bases; unmatched bases: 14.

This clone was observed a single time. The CDR3 sequence: CSASGLAVKLGSTDTQYF. The CDR3 region has the DNA TGCAGTGCTAGTGGACTAGCGGTTAAGCTTGGTAGCACAGATACGCAGTATTTT. V and J are TRBV20-1 and TRBJ2-3; TRBD2 agrees at 10 bases. V trimming: 3 bases; J trimming: 0 bases; junction bases outside the gene matches: 12. This CDR3 region has 18 residues. Germline V gene data show CDR1 as DFQATT and CDR2 as SNEGSKA (reference sequence).

In its sample, this clone was seen a few times. V gene TRBV27 combines with J gene TRBJ2-7; 7 bases line up with TRBD2. V lost 4 bases to trimming and J lost 5 bases; unmatched junction nucleotides: 8. The germline gives CDR1 MNHEY, CDR2 SMNVEV (reference sequence). The CDR3 length is 14 residues. CDR3 nucleotides: TGTGCCAGCAGTTCTCAGCGGGAACGAAACGAGCAGTACTTC. Its translation: CASSSQRERNEQYF.

This clone has a single count. The chain has TRBV27 and TRBJ2-7; the match to TRBD1 covers 9 bases. The CDR3 is made up of 14 amino acids. V lost 6 bases, J lost 2 bases, and 5 bases stayed unmatched. Germline loops: CDR1 MNHEY, CDR2 SMNVEV (reference sequence). This CDR3 reads CASSRQGGTYEQYF. In DNA form, the CDR3 reads TGTGCCAGCAGCCGACAGGGGGGGACCTACGAGCAGTACTTC.

The rearrangement uses TRBV27 and TRBJ2-5, with a weak D call TRBD2 (5 bases). The CDR3 length is 14 residues. CDR1 and CDR2 (germline): MNHEY, SMNVEV (reference sequence). Trimming removed 5 bases from V and 2 bases from J, with 12 bases in between. The CDR3 loop reads CASSPLTGQETQYF. CDR3 sequence (DNA): TGTGCCAGCAGTCCACTGACGGGGCAAGAGACCCAGTACTTC.

This rearrangement joins TRBV28 to TRBJ1-2, with D possibly TRBD1 on 6 matching bases. V was shortened by 6 bases and J by 3 bases, with 17 bases between the two germline ends. The germline V gene encodes CDR1 MDHEN and CDR2 SYDVKM. The CDR3 totals 15 residues. This chain's CDR3 is CASRPTGREYYGYTF. In nucleotides, the CDR3 is TGTGCCAGCAGACCGACAGGACGCGAGTACTATGGCTACACCTTC.

The chain carries TRBV2 and TRBJ2-5; the match to TRBD2 covers 9 bases. The V and J ends lost 4 bases and 4 bases, in that order; junction bases with no gene match: 4. The CDR3 is 14 amino acids. Germline V gene data show CDR1 as SNHLY and CDR2 as FYNNEI. The CDR3 is CASSGGSGRETQYF. CDR3 in DNA: TGTGCCAGCAGTGGGGGTAGCGGGAGAGAGACCCAGTACTTC.

The chain employs TRBV18 and TRBJ2-7, with TRBD1 identical over 8 bases. Germline V gene data show CDR1 as KGHSH and CDR2 as LQKENI. The CDR3 totals 13 residues. V was clipped by 5 bases and J by 0 bases; unmatched bases: 0. DNA for the CDR3: TGTGCCAGCTCAGGACAGGGCTCCTACGAGCAGTACTTC. Residues: CASSGQGSYEQYF.

The chain joins TRBV25-1 to TRBJ2-3, with D maybe TRBD2 (5 bases). In germline, CDR1 is MGHDK, CDR2 SYGVNS. The CDR3 has 14 amino acids. The V gene lost 5 bases and the J gene lost 2 bases, with 11 bases spanning the gap. CDR3 amino acids: CASSFGVPTDTQYF. The CDR3 nucleotides read TGTGCCAGCAGTTTCGGGGTCCCCACAGATACGCAGTATTTT.

The table lists this clone with a few counts. The chain joins TRBV28 to TRBJ1-1; D is perhaps TRBD1 (6 bases). CDR1 and CDR2 from the germline V gene are MDHEN and SYDVKM. The CDR3 is 15 residues long. V was trimmed by 2 bases and J by 3 bases, leaving 13 bases between them. The CDR3 nucleotides read TGTGCCAGCAGTTTAAAGGGGGTTGTAGACACTGAAGCTTTCTTT. Residues: CASSLKGVVDTEAFF. Full variable domain (outside the CDR3, taken from reference TRBV28 and TRBJ1-1): DVKVTQSSRYLVKRTGEKVFLECVQDMDHENMFWYRQDPGLGLRLIYFSYDVKMKEKGDIPEGYSVSREKKERFSLILESASTNQTSMYLCASSLKGVVDTEAFFGQGTRLTVV.

The chain carries TRBV3-1 (or the pseudogene TRBV3-2) and TRBJ2-7; TRBD1 aligns across 8 bases. CDR1 is LGHDT and CDR2 is YNNKEL in the germline V gene (reference sequence). The ends lost 1 base at V and 4 bases at J; junction bases unmatched: 3. The CDR3 has 14 amino acids. The CDR3 region has the DNA TGTGCCAGCAGCCAAGGGACAGGGCGATACGAGCAGTACTTC. Translating gives CASSQGTGRYEQYF.

This clone was observed once. This chain uses TRBV5-6 with TRBJ1-2; the match to TRBD1 covers 9 bases. With V trimmed by 4 bases and J by 4 bases, 8 bases remained unmatched. CDR1 and CDR2 from the germline V gene are SGHDT and YYEEEE. The length of the CDR3 is 15 residues. The CDR3 nucleotides are TGTGCCAGCAGCCCCGACAGGGGGAAGGCCTATGGCTACACCTTC. Amino acids: CASSPDRGKAYGYTF.

The chain carries TRBV12-3 or TRBV12-4 and TRBJ1-1, with TRBD1 matching 8 bases. J was trimmed by 11 bases and V by 6 bases; bases with no gene match: 5. CDR3 length equals 11 residues. Written as DNA, the CDR3 is TGTGCCAGCAGAGACAGGGGTAAGGCTTTCTTT. Translating gives CASRDRGKAFF.

V gene TRBV2 combines with J gene TRBJ2-1, with D perhaps matching TRBD2 (6 bases). This CDR3 has 14 residues. CDR1 is SNHLY, CDR2 FYNNEI, per germline. V was clipped by 0 bases and J by 5 bases, with 8 bases between them. The CDR3 spells CASSEAGGNNEQFF. The CDR3 DNA reads as TGTGCCAGCAGTGAAGCGGGGGGAAACAATGAGCAGTTCTTC. The complete variable domain, with remaining parts taken from reference TRBV2 and TRBJ2-1, reads EPEVTQTPSHQVTQMGQEVILRCVPISNHLYFYWYRQILGQKVEFLVSFYNNEISEKSEIFDDQFSVERPDGSNFTLKIRSTKLEDSAMYFCASSEAGGNNEQFFGPGTRLTVL.

The chain recombines TRBV19 with TRBJ2-7; 7 bases align to TRBD1. The germline V gene has CDR1 LNHDA and CDR2 SQIVND (reference sequence). This CDR3 has 15 amino acids. The trim removed 4 bases at V and 3 bases at J, leaving 9 bases unmatched. DNA of the CDR3: TGTGCCAGTAGTACCTCCCGGGACAGCTTCTACGAGCAGTACTTC. Translating gives CASSTSRDSFYEQYF.

The chain carries TRBV4-1 and TRBJ1-1, with D possibly being TRBD1 (6 bases). This CDR3 is built from 17 residues. With 0 bases removed from V and 4 bases from J, the gap between germline ends came to 18 bases. Per the germline V gene, CDR1 is MGHRA and CDR2 is YSYEKL. This CDR3 is CASSQEWEQGRATEAFF. CDR3 nucleotide sequence: TGCGCCAGCAGCCAAGAGTGGGAACAGGGACGGGCCACTGAAGCTTTCTTT.

J is TRBJ2-3 and V is TRBV30, with D perhaps matching TRBD2 (5 bases). Trimming cost V 2 bases and J 3 bases, with 9 bases left between them. The CDR3 spans 13 residues. CDR1 GTSNPN and CDR2 SVGIG come from the germline V gene (reference sequence). The CDR3 region is CAWSLTGTDTQYF. CDR3 nucleotide sequence: TGTGCCTGGAGTTTAACGGGAACAGATACGCAGTATTTT.

This clone was seen repeatedly, ten times or more. J is TRBJ2-7 and V is TRBV10-2, with TRBD2 matching 13 bases. The length of the CDR3 is 17 residues. Germline CDR1 reads WSHSY; CDR2 reads SAAADI. V lost 7 bases and J lost 4; bases outside the gene matches: 13. CDR3 nucleotide sequence: TGCGCCAGCACTGAACCCAGGACTAGCGGGGGCCTTTACGAGCAGTACTTC. Its translation is CASTEPRTSGGLYEQYF.

The CDR3 loop is CASSPYWTSGDPNTGELFF. As DNA, the CDR3 is TGTGCCAGCTCCCCGTACTGGACTAGCGGGGACCCGAACACCGGGGAGCTGTTTTTT. The chain links TRBV18 to TRBJ2-2; TRBD2 matches 12 bases. The CDR3 sequence is 19 residues long. With V trimmed by 6 bases and J by 0 bases, 11 bases remained unmatched. CDR1 is KGHSH and CDR2 is LQKENI in the germline V gene.

The V gene is TRBV5-4, the J gene TRBJ2-7; 8 bases fit TRBD1. Unmatched junction bases numbered 5, after V lost 5 bases and J lost 1 base. Germline loops: CDR1 SGHNT, CDR2 YYREEE (reference sequence). CDR3 length equals 14 residues. CDR3 region: CASSQTGVSYEQYF. CDR3 in DNA: TGTGCCAGCAGTCAGACAGGGGTATCCTACGAGCAGTACTTC.

The chain carries TRBV7-8 and TRBJ1-5; a possible D gene is TRBD1 (6 bases). The ends were cut back, 1 base at V and 0 bases at J, with 7 bases in the middle. The CDR3 is 15 residues long. Per the germline V gene, CDR1 is SGHVS and CDR2 is FQNEAQ. CDR3 in DNA: TGTGCCAGCAGCTTAGGGACAGTTAGCAATCAGCCCCAGCATTTT. The encoded protein is CASSLGTVSNQPQHF.

This chain connects TRBV29-1 to TRBJ1-1; D is unresolved. V lost 7 bases to trimming and J lost 4 bases, with 16 bases between them. This CDR3 contains 13 residues. The V gene's germline CDR1 is SQVTM and CDR2 ANQGSEA. The CDR3 nucleotides are TGCAGCGCTAAGACCATTCGGGGCACTGAAGCTTTCTTT. This encodes CSAKTIRGTEAFF.

The chain joins TRBV2 to TRBJ1-5, with no clear D. The CDR3 extends over 14 amino acids. Per germline, CDR1 SNHLY and CDR2 FYNNEI. With 8 bases removed from V and 5 bases from J, the gap between germline ends came to 16 bases. The CDR3 protein is CASCFLGVDQPQHF. The DNA of the CDR3 is TGTGCCAGCTGTTTTCTGGGAGTGGATCAGCCCCAGCATTTT.

This CDR3 is CASSSRVSGSTDTQYF. In nucleotides, the CDR3 is TGTGCCAGCAGTTCCCGTGTTAGCGGGAGCACAGATACGCAGTATTTT. V is TRBV28 and J is TRBJ2-3, with 7 bases lining up with TRBD2. The CDR3 length is 16 residues. V shed 4 bases and J 0 bases; nucleotides not matched to a gene: 7. CDR1 is MDHEN and CDR2 is SYDVKM in the germline V gene.

The V and J genes are TRBV5-8 and TRBJ2-5, with 13 bases matching TRBD2. The length of the CDR3 is 16 residues. The germline gives CDR1 SGHTS, CDR2 YDEGEE. Losses at the gene ends were 4 bases for V and 2 bases for J; bases not matched to a gene: 5. DNA for the CDR3: TGTGCCAGCAGCCGCGGGACTAGCGGGAAACAAGAGACCCAGTACTTC. Amino acid sequence: CASSRGTSGKQETQYF.

The chain links TRBV15 to TRBJ1-5; maybe TRBD1 (5 bases). CDR3 length: 12 amino acids. Germline V gene lookup returns CDR1 LNHNV and CDR2 YYDKDF (reference sequence). V was shortened by 8 bases and J by 7 bases, with 12 bases between the two germline ends. CDR3 protein: CATSAGHQPQHF. CDR3 sequence (DNA): TGTGCCACCTCGGCGGGGCACCAGCCCCAGCATTTT.

The rearrangement uses TRBV28 and TRBJ1-2; D gene unclear. The CDR3 loop spans 13 amino acids. V lost 3 bases to trimming and J lost 8 bases, with 13 bases between them. CDR1 MDHEN and CDR2 SYDVKM come from the germline V gene. The chain's CDR3 is CASSLSLKVGYTF. The CDR3 coding sequence is TGTGCCAGCAGTTTGTCCCTAAAAGTAGGCTACACCTTC.

This chain connects TRBV5-4 to TRBJ2-3, with a tentative D call TRBD2 (7 bases). V dropped 4 bases and J dropped 5 bases, with 23 bases sitting between them. The CDR3 spans 17 residues. Looked up from germline, CDR1 is SGHNT and CDR2 is YYREEE (reference sequence). CDR3 nucleotide sequence: TGTGCCAGCAGCCAAAAAGGGGGAGGGCCCCGGGGAGATACGCAGTATTTT. Translation: CASSQKGGGPRGDTQYF.